Sequencing of this T cell receptor beta chain was carried out in a study of STAT5B mutations in CD4+ large granular lymphocyte leukemia. Study-level points and caveats: Patient CD4-sorted repertoires stayed more clonal than healthy ones after leukemic-clone removal. Main leukemic clonotypes were patient-specific, but 20% to 25% appeared at low frequency elsewhere.

The assay was immunoSEQ multiplex PCR, and TCRdb's table has in-frame clones only and misses some. Altogether over 35,000 clones are present, roughly 85% being singletons, with the ten largest covering 1% to 1.5%. For this clone: Its target is not known.

V was cut by 3 bases and J by 3 bases, with 12 bases left in between. The CDR3 contains 14 residues. From germline, CDR1 is LNHDA and CDR2 SQIVND (reference sequence). The sequence came from a human donor in good health. The sequenced sample was CD4+ T cells from blood buffy coats. The chain employs TRBV19 and TRBJ2-7, with D possibly being TRBD1 (5 bases). The CDR3 nucleotides are TGTGCCAGTAGTATTTCTACAGGAAACTACGAGCAGTACTTC. Protein sequence: CASSISTGNYEQYF.